This TCR beta chain was sequenced during a study of shared clonotypes between healthy human individuals (dated by TCRdb to 2020 to 2021). Broadly, across the study: The cohort included a few men and two women between 18 and 49 years of age. Libraries were prepared and TCR repertoires were sequenced by different laboratories using diverse techniques, in order to increase sequencing depth and limit assay-specific biases. To estimate repertoire size and how much clonotypes are shared between individuals, the study performed deep sequencing of blood TCR repertoires from five healthy adults. For each donor, three plates each were used for CD4 naive and CD4 memory, two plates were used for CD8 naive, and one plate was used for CD8 memory. Per donor, leukapheresis produced somewhere between about 0.94 and 8.9 billion PBMCs.

V and J lose 3 bases and 1 base, and a span of 6 bases separates them. The CDR3 runs 13 amino acids, cysteine and phenylalanine included. Only the CDR3 region is kept as DNA, spanning 39 bases read in frame from base 1. The germline V gene sets CDR1 to ENHRY and CDR2 to SYGVKD. TCR CDR3 regions were amplified from genomic DNA by multiplex PCR using the deep immunoSEQ assay. For each cell subset, the extracted genomic DNA was distributed evenly across all wells of several immunoSEQ 96-well plates, and each plate served as one replicate. For sorted subsets, 200 to 250 ng of genomic DNA, equivalent to 25,000 to 35,000 T cell genomes, went into each replicate PCR. Purified libraries were measured with a Qubit 3.0 fluorometer, size-checked on a Bioanalyzer 2100, and measured again with the KAPA Library Quantification kit. Every immunoSEQ 96-well plate was sequenced on a separate single-read 150-cycle Illumina NextSeq 550 flow cell. The original pipeline was this. Because only junctional sequences without quality scores were contained in the immunoSEQ output, filtering matching that applied to full-length reads could not be performed. To assign V/J genes and CDR3, sequences were annotated against IMGT germline references using PyIR, a Python wrapper for IgBLAST v1.9. Any read was removed if the V/J assignment was weak (E-value above 1e-6), the CDR3 was missing, or the read contained stop codons, out-of-frame junctions, or ambiguous translated residues. V3J clonotypes were defined by identical inferred V gene, J gene, and CDR3 amino acid sequence. The percentage overlap between two repertoires was calculated by dividing the number of shared unique clonotypes by the size of the smaller repertoire. Three approaches were used to assess repertoire richness: RTK rarefaction, the Chao1 estimator, and Recon v2.1 estimates of unobserved clonotypes. Generation probabilities were computed with OLGA for all TCRbeta clonotypes obtained by the gDNA method from a few donors. TCRdb carries this immuneACCESS record with in-frame sequences only. Its versions omit some clonotypes, under half of them owing to an unresolved V gene in the studies checked, with the rest unexplained. V, J and clone size are those of that table, while D and trimming were read from the DNA. This sample is represented by about 2.4 million clones; roughly 93% of them were singletons. Roughly 0.36% of the sample comes from the top ten.

On this clone itself: The antigen it recognizes is unknown. Base qualities were left out, and no much larger clone turns up one base away.

Results and caveats for the whole study, not just this receptor: Based on pairwise subsampling, the degree of clonotype sharing among donors was expected to be affected by sequencing depth. The genetic and exposure-history diversity represented was limited by the small number of donors. Incomplete sequencing was indicated by rarefaction of sorted-subset datasets, despite the large sequencing depth. Clonotypes shared by all four sorted-subset donors showed higher generation probabilities than non-shared clonotypes. About 5% of naive CD4, around 3.6% of naive CD8, 2.3% of memory CD4, and 0.35% to 0.4% of memory CD8 clonotypes were shared across a few donors. Larger estimated clonotype richness was generally found for naive subsets than for memory subsets. Sampling was restricted to blood, and TCR repertoires in tissue are likely to differ from TCR repertoires in blood.

Healthy HIV-negative adults with no recently reported acute infections or vaccinations were included as donors. Every donor was a Caucasian adult residing in Nashville, Tennessee, USA. CD4+ T cells were enriched by magnetic negative selection; naive cells were then positively selected on CD45RA, and the negative fraction formed the memory subset. After blood collection by leukapheresis, PBMCs were isolated using Ficoll-Histopaque density gradient centrifugation and then cryopreserved in the vapor phase of liquid nitrogen. Purity and quantity of every magnetically sorted T cell population were checked by analytical flow cytometry. Each sorted fraction had its genomic DNA isolated and then quantified by UV absorbance on a Nanodrop 2000c.

The receptor chain draws on TRBV10-3 and TRBJ1-1; the D gene assignment is ambiguous. The TCR comes from a man between 18 and 29 years old in good health. Some clones in this sample may be carry-over from other donors' samples. The sequencing input was naive CD4+ T cells from PBMCs. In light of the paper, this sample's cell subset or site label describes: CD45RA+ positively selected. The DNA is as follows: TGTGCCATCAGTGATGCGACGAACACTGAAGCTTTCTTT. Its translation reads: CAISDATNTEAFF.